The 6 T cell receptor beta chains below were found in one sample sequenced in a study of T cells in Graves' hyperthyroidism and ophthalmopathy. TCR beta CDR3 regions were amplified from RNA transcripts. Using the HTBI primer set, a first-round RT-PCR was run on the TCR CDR3. Each CDR3 protein is one row after TCRdb ran MiXCR on the multiplex PCR reads. Of about 520,000 distinct CDR3 sequences in the sample, roughly a quarter were seen once. The sample comprised blood. These receptor sequences come from a woman aged 25 to 45 with Graves' ophthalmopathy.

This sequence joins TRBV6-5 and TRBJ2-7; possibly TRBD1 or TRBD2 for D (6 bases each). This CDR3 has 15 amino acids. Germline CDR1 reads MNHEY; CDR2 reads SVGAGI. V shed 4 bases and J shed 4 bases, with 17 bases lying between them. The CDR3 DNA is TGTGCCAGCAGTTCCATCTGGGGGGCGGGGTACGAGCAGTACTTC. Its translation: CASSSIWGAGYEQYF.

The table lists this clonotype with a few counts. The V gene is TRBV18, the J gene TRBJ1-2, with 9 bases aligning to TRBD1. Trimming took 5 bases from V and 1 from J; bases not matched to a gene: 8. The CDR3 covers 16 residues. The germline CDR1 and CDR2 sequences are KGHSH and LQKENI. In nucleotides, the CDR3 is TGTGCCAGCTCATCAACGTCGGGACAGGGTAACTATGGCTACACCTTC. This encodes CASSSTSGQGNYGYTF. The full variable domain, its missing parts supplied by reference TRBV18 and TRBJ1-2, is NAGVMQNPRHLVRRRGQEARLRCSPMKGHSHVYWYRQLPEEGLKFMVYLQKENIIDESGMPKERFSAEFPKEGPSILRIQQVVRGDSAAYFCASSSTSGQGNYGYTFGSGTRLTVV.

This clonotype was detected many times. This chain joins TRBV6-6 and TRBJ1-1, with 7 bases aligning to TRBD1. The J segment lost 2 bases and the V segment lost 6 bases, leaving 9 bases of the junction unmatched. The CDR3 runs 15 residues. Germline CDR1 is MNHNY and CDR2 is SVGAGI (reference sequence). The CDR3 loop reads CASRLAGTVNTEAFF. CDR3 DNA: TGTGCCAGCAGGTTAGCCGGGACAGTAAACACTGAAGCTTTCTTT.

This clonotype was detected many times. This chain uses TRBV12-3 or TRBV12-4 with TRBJ2-7; unclear D gene. Trimming stripped 6 bases from V and 2 bases from J, with 14 bases between. The length of the CDR3 is 14 residues. In DNA, the CDR3 is TGTGCCAGCAGCGACCGCGTCGGCACCTACGAGCAGTACTTC. It translates to CASSDRVGTYEQYF.

This clonotype was recorded many times. This chain uses TRBV12-3 or TRBV12-4 with TRBJ1-1; possibly TRBD1 for D (5 bases). Trimming took 1 base from V and 5 from J, leaving 8 bases between them. The CDR3 sequence is 13 residues long. The CDR3 loop reads CASSLETVTEAFF. DNA of the CDR3: TGTGCCAGCAGTTTAGAGACAGTAACTGAAGCTTTCTTT.

This clonotype was seen only a few times. One end of the junction fails to match germline, which may point to a read error. This chain connects TRBV10-3 to TRBJ2-7, with D perhaps matching TRBD2 (5 bases). The CDR3 loop spans 12 amino acids. Looked up from germline, CDR1 is ENHRY and CDR2 is SYGVKD. The CDR3 DNA reads TGTGCCGTCAGTCCCGGGATAAACGAGCAGTACTTC. Its translation is CAVSPGINEQYF.